This T cell receptor (beta chain) was sequenced in a study of T cell repertoires in cytomegalovirus infection. This clonotype was picked up a small number of times. The antigen remains undetermined. TCRdb passed the reads through MiXCR, listing each CDR3 protein once. The sample has a few hundred thousand distinct CDR3 sequences, 25% to 35% seen once. Germline CDR1 reads MNHNY; CDR2 reads SVGAGI (reference sequence). The length of the CDR3 is 16 residues. The V gene lost 6 bases and the J gene lost 9 bases, with 27 bases spanning the gap. This chain connects TRBV6-6 to TRBJ2-7, with D possibly being TRBD1 (5 bases). This TCR derives from a human donor in good health (CMV status not recorded). Some clones in this sample may be carry-over from other donors' samples. Specimen: cultured PBMCs, collected from culture after CMV antigen stimulation. CDR3: CASSPKSTAKRSGQYF. DNA of the CDR3: TGTGCCAGCAGCCCAAAGTCGACAGCCAAGAGGAGTGGGCAGTACTTC.